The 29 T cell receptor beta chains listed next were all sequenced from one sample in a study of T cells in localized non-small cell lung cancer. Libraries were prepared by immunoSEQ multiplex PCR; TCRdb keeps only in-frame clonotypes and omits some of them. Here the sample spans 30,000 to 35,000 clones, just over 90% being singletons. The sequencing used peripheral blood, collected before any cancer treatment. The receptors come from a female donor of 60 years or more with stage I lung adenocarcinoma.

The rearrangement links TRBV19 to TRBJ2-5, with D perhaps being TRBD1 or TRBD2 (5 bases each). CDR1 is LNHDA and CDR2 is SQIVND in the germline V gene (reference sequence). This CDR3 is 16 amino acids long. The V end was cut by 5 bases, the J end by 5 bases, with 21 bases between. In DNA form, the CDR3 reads TGTGCCAGTAGTTACCGAGGGACCCCCGGTAGGGAGACCCAGTACTTC. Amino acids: CASSYRGTPGRETQYF.

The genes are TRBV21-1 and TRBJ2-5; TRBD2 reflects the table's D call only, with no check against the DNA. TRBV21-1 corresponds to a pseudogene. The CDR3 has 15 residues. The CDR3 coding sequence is TGTGCCAGCAGCAAATGGCTAGAGTTCCAAGAGACCCAGTACTTC. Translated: CASSKWLEFQETQYF.

CDR3 bases: TGTGCCATCAGCACCGGGACAGGGGGCAGAACTGAAGCTTTCTTT. Its translation: CAISTGTGGRTEAFF. The chain couples TRBV10-3 to TRBJ1-1; 12 positions agree with TRBD1. Germline CDR1 is ENHRY and CDR2 is SYGVKD. The CDR3 is made up of 15 amino acids. Trimming removed 6 bases from V and 5 bases from J; junction bases left unmatched: 7.

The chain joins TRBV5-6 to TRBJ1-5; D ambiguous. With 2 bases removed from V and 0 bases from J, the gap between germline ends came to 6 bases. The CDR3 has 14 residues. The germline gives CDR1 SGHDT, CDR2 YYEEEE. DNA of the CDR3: TGTGCCAGCAGCTTAGACAATAGCAATCAGCCCCAGCATTTT. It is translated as CASSLDNSNQPQHF.

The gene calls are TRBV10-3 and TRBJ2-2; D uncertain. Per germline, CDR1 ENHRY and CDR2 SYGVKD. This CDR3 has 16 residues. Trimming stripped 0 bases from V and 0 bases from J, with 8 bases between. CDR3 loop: CAISESALTNTGELFF. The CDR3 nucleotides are TGTGCCATCAGTGAGTCGGCCCTAACGAACACCGGGGAGCTGTTTTTT.

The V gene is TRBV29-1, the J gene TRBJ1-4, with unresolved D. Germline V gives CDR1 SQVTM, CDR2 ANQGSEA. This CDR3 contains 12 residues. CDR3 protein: CSVIGGNEKLFF. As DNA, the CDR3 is TGCAGTGTCATCGGAGGTAATGAAAAACTGTTTTTT.

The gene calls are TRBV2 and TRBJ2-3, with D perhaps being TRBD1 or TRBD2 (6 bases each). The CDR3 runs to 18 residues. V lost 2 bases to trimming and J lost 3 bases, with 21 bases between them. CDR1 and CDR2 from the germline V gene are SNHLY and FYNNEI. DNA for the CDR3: TGTGCCAGCAGTGAAAAGGGAGACAGGAGGGGGGTAACAGATACGCAGTATTTT. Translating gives CASSEKGDRRGVTDTQYF.

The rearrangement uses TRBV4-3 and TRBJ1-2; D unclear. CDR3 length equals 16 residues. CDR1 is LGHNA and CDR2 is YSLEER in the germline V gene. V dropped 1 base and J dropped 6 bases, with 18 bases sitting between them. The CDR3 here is CASSQGRKGNKDGYTF. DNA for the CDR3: TGCGCCAGCAGCCAAGGACGCAAGGGTAACAAGGATGGCTACACCTTC.

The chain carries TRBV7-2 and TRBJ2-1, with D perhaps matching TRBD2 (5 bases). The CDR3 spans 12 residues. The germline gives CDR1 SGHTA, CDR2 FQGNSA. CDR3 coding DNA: TGTGCAAGCGGACGTACCACCATGGAGCAGTTCTTC. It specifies CASGRTTMEQFF.

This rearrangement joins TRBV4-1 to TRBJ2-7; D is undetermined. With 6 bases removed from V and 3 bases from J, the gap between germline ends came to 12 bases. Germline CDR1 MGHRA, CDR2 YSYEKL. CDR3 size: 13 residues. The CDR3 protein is CASSPNGVYEQYF. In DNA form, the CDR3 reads TGCGCCAGCAGTCCCAACGGAGTCTACGAGCAGTACTTC.

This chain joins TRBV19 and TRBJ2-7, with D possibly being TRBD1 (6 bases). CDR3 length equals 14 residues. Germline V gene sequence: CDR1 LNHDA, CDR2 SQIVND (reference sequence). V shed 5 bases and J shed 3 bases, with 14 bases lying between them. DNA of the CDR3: TGTGCCAGTAGTTTCTCCGGGACATTCTACGAGCAGTACTTC. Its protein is CASSFSGTFYEQYF.

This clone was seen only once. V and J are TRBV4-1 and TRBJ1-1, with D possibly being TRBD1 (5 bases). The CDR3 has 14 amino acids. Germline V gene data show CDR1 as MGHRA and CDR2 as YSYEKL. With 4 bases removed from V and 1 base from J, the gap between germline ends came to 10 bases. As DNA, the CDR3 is TGCGCCAGCAGCCTTTTTACAGGGAACACTGAAGCTTTCTTT. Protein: CASSLFTGNTEAFF.

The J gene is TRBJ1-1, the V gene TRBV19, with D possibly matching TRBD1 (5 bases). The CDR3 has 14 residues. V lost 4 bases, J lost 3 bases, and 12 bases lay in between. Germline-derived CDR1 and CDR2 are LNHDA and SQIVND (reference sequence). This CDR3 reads CASSTGRRDTEAFF. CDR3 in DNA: TGTGCCAGTAGTACGGGCCGCAGGGACACTGAAGCTTTCTTT.

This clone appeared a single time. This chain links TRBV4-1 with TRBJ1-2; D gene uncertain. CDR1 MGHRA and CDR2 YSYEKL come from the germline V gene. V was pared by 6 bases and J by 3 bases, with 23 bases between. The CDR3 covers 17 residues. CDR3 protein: CASSEYLIRNVDYGYTF. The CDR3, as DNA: TGCGCCAGCAGTGAGTATCTGATTCGGAACGTCGACTATGGCTACACCTTC.

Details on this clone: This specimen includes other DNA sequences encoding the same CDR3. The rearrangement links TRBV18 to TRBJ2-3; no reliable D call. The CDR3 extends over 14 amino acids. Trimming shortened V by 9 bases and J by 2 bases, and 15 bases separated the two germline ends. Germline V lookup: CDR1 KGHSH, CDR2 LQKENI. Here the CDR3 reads CASSPQGVTDTQYF. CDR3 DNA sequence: TGTGCCAGTTCGCCACAAGGAGTCACAGATACGCAGTATTTT.

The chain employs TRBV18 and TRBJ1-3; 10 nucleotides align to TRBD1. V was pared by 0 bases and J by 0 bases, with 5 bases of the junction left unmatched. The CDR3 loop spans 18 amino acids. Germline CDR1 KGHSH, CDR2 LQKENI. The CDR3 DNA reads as TGTGCCAGCTCACCACCGACAGGGGGCCGTTACTCTGGAAACACCATATATTTT. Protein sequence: CASSPPTGGRYSGNTIYF. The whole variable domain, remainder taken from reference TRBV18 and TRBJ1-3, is NAGVMQNPRHLVRRRGQEARLRCSPMKGHSHVYWYRQLPEEGLKFMVYLQKENIIDESGMPKERFSAEFPKEGPSILRIQQVVRGDSAAYFCASSPPTGGRYSGNTIYFGEGSWLTVV.

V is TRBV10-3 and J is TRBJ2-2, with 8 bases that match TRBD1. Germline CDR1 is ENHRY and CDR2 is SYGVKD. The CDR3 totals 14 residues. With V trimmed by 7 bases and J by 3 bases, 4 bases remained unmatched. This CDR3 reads CAITWDRYTGELFF. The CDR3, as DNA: TGTGCCATCACCTGGGACAGGTACACCGGGGAGCTGTTTTTT.

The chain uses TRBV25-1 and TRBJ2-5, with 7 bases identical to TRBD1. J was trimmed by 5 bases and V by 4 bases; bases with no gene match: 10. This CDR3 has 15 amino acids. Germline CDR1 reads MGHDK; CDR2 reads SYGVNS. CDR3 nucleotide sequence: TGTGCCAGCAGTGTCCGGACAGGAATGAGGGAGACCCAGTACTTC. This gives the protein CASSVRTGMRETQYF.

The CDR3 DNA reads TGTGCCTGGAGTGTAGGGGGCCTGAATCAGCCCCAGCATTTT. Its protein is CAWSVGGLNQPQHF. The chain combines TRBV30 with TRBJ1-5; 7 bases align to TRBD1. This CDR3 has 14 amino acids. With 0 bases clipped from V and 4 bases from J, the junction kept 3 bases outside the gene matches. Looked up from germline, CDR1 is GTSNPN and CDR2 is SVGIG (reference sequence).

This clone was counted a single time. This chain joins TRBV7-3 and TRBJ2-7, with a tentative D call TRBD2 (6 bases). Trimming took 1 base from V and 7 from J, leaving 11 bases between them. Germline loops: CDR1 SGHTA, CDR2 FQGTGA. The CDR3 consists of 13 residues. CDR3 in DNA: TGTGCCAGCAGCTTAAACTTCGGGGGTGAGCAGTACGTC. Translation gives CASSLNFGGEQYV.

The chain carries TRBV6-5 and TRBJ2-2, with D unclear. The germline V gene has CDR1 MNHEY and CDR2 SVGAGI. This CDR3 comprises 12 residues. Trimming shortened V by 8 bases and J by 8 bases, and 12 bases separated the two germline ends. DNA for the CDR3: TGTGCCAGCTTCCCTAGGGTAGGGGAGCTGTTTTTT. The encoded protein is CASFPRVGELFF.

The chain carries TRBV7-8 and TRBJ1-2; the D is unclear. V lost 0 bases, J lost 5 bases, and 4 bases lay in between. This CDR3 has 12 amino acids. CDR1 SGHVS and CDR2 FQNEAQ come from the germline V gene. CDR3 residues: CASSLAQYGYTF. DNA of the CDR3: TGTGCCAGCAGCTTAGCCCAGTATGGCTACACCTTC.

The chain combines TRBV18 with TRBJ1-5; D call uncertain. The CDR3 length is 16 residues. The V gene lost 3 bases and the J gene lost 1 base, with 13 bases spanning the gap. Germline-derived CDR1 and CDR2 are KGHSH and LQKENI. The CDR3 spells CASSPTPGRSNQPQHF. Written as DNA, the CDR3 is TGTGCCAGCTCACCGACCCCCGGCCGAAGCAATCAGCCCCAGCATTTT.

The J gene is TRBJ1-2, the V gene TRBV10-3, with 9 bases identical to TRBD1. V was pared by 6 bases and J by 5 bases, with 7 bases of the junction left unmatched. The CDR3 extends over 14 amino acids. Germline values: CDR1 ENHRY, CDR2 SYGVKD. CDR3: CAISPGQGKYGYTF. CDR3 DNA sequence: TGTGCCATCAGCCCAGGACAGGGGAAGTATGGCTACACCTTC.

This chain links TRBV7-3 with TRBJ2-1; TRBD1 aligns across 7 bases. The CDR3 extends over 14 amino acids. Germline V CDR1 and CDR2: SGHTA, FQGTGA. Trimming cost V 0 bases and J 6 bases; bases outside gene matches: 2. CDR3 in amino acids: CASSLTSGGNEQFF. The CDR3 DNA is TGTGCCAGCAGCTTAACGTCAGGGGGCAATGAGCAGTTCTTC. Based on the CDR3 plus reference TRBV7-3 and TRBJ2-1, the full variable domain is GAGVSQTPSNKVTEKGKYVELRCDPISGHTALYWYRQSLGQGPEFLIYFQGTGAADDSGLPNDRFFAVRPEGSVSTLKIQRTERGDSAVYLCASSLTSGGNEQFFGPGTRLTVL.

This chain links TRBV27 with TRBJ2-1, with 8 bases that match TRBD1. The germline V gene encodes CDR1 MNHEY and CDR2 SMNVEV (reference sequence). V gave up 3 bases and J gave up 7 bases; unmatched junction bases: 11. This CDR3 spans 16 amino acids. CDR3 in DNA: TGTGCCAGCAGTTTCGGGGCGACAGGGGTGCGTAATGAGCAGTTCTTC. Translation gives CASSFGATGVRNEQFF.

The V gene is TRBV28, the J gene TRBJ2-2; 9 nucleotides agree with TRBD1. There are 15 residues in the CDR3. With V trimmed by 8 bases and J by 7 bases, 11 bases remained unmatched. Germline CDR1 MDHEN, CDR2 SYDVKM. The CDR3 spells CASGGTGSRGGELFF. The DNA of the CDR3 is TGTGCCAGCGGTGGGACAGGGTCGAGGGGCGGGGAGCTGTTTTTT.

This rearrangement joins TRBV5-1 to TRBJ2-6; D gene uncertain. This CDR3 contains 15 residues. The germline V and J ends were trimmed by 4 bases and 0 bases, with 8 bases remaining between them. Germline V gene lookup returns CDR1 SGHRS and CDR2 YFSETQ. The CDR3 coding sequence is TGCGCCAGCAGCACCGACGGCTCTGGGGCCAACGTCCTGACTTTC. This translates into CASSTDGSGANVLTF.

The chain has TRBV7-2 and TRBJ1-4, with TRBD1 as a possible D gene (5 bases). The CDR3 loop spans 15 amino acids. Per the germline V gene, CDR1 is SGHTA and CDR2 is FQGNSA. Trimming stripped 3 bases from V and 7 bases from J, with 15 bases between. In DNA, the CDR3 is TGTGCCAGCAGCTTTGGGGGGGGACTGGGTGAAAAACTGTTTTTT. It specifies CASSFGGGLGEKLFF.